This TCR beta chain was found in a study of beta chain features in type 1 diabetes. For the study at large: Patients were similar to healthy donors in age and gender (as well as in cell yields). General observations from the study: Patients with type 1 diabetes showed fewer VDJ junction insertions and more deletions.

V was clipped by 3 bases and J by 9 bases; unmatched bases: 11. The CDR3 contains 15 residues. CDR1 and CDR2 from the germline V gene are LGHNA and YNFKEQ. Every isolated RNA sample was fully reverse transcribed, so sequencing captured expressed TCRB transcripts. Method: immunoSEQ multiplex PCR; TCRdb's copy keeps in-frame clones and lacks some. The profile shows hundreds of thousands of clones, 30% of them singletons. Note on this clone: Its specificity is not known.

The gene calls are TRBV4-2 and TRBJ2-3; 8 nucleotides align to TRBD2. The sequencing input was naive CD4+ T cells from blood. This receptor was obtained from a man aged 18 to 30 in good health. In nucleotides, the CDR3 is TGTGCCAGCAGCCAGGGGCCCGCGGGAGGCCAAACGCAGTATTTT. This encodes CASSQGPAGGQTQYF.